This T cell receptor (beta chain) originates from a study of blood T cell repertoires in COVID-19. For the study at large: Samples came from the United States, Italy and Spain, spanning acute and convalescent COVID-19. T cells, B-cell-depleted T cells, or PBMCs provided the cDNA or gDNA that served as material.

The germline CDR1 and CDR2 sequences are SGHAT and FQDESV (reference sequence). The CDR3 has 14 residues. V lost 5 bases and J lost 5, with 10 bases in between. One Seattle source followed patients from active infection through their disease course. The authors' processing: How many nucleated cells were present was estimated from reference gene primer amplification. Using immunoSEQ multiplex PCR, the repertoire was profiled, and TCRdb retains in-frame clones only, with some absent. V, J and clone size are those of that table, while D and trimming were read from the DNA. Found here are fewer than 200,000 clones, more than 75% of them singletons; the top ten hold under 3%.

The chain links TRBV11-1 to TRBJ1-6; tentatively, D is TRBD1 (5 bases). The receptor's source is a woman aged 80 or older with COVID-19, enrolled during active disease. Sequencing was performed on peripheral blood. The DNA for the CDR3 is TGTGCCAGCAGCCGACGGGGGAATAATTCACCCCTCCACTTT. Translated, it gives CASSRRGNNSPLHF.